These 10 T cell receptor beta chains were sequenced from one sample in a study of beta chain features in type 1 diabetes. Reverse transcription of all isolated RNA meant that expressed TCRB transcripts were sequenced. Assay used: immunoSEQ multiplex PCR; TCRdb lists only in-frame clones, some missing. The table records about half a million clones, 10% to 12% of them present only once. The sequenced sample was naive CD4+ T cells from blood. These receptors were collected from a woman between 18 and 29 years old in good health.

This clone came up a few times. This rearrangement joins TRBV7-6 to TRBJ1-1; D unresolved. Germline CDR1 SGHVS, CDR2 FNYEAQ. The V and J ends lost 2 bases and 6 bases respectively, with 10 bases between them. CDR3 length: 13 amino acids. CDR3 in DNA: TGTGCCAGCAGCTTAACAATACTTGCTGAAGCTTTCTTT. Amino acids: CASSLTILAEAFF.

This clone showed up just a few times. V gene TRBV29-1 combines with J gene TRBJ2-5; no reliable D call. In germline, CDR1 is SQVTM, CDR2 ANQGSEA. This CDR3 comprises 13 residues. V lost 0 bases, J lost 2 bases, and 7 bases lay in between. CDR3 sequence: CSVEDALQETQYF. DNA of the CDR3: TGCAGCGTTGAAGATGCTTTGCAAGAGACCCAGTACTTC.

This clone showed up just a few times. The chain recombines TRBV10-3 with TRBJ2-3; D unclear. This CDR3 contains 12 residues. V was cut by 5 bases and J by 2 bases, with 5 bases left in between. Germline V gene sequence: CDR1 ENHRY, CDR2 SYGVKD. The CDR3 here is CAISLNTDTQYF. For the CDR3, the DNA is TGTGCCATCAGTTTAAACACAGATACGCAGTATTTT.

This clone was seen only a few times. This chain uses TRBV7-8 with TRBJ2-1, with TRBD2 identical over 9 bases. Germline CDR1 and CDR2: SGHVS and FQNEAQ. The CDR3 runs to 16 residues. The V gene end was trimmed by 5 bases and the J gene end by 7 bases; junction bases not matched to a gene: 12. The CDR3 bases are TGTGCCAGCAGCCTTGGTCGACGGCTAGCGGGAAATGAGCAGTTCTTC. It specifies CASSLGRRLAGNEQFF.

This clone was seen more than once but under ten times. The rearrangement joins TRBV7-9 to TRBJ2-7, with a possible D match to TRBD1 (6 bases). The germline gives CDR1 SEHNR, CDR2 FQNEAQ (reference sequence). The CDR3 length is 14 residues. Trimming cost V 5 bases and J 4 bases, with 15 bases left between them. The CDR3 loop is CASSRTGTGYEQYF. The CDR3 DNA reads TGTGCCAGCAGCCGAACAGGGACGGGTTACGAGCAGTACTTC.

The chain joins TRBV19 to TRBJ2-6; D unresolved. The ends were cut back, 7 bases at V and 2 bases at J, with 15 bases in the middle. Germline V gives CDR1 LNHDA, CDR2 SQIVND (reference sequence). CDR3 length: 16 residues. The DNA of the CDR3 is TGTGCCAGTACTACCCCGGGCCGCGCTGGGGCCAACGTCCTGACTTTC. Translating gives CASTTPGRAGANVLTF.

The rearrangement links TRBV5-1 to TRBJ2-1; TRBD2 agrees at 11 bases. The CDR3 extends over 16 amino acids. Germline CDR1 reads SGHRS; CDR2 reads YFSETQ. V lost 3 bases to trimming and J lost 7 bases; unmatched junction nucleotides: 9. This CDR3 reads CASSWGPSGGPNEQFF. The CDR3 coding sequence is TGCGCCAGCAGCTGGGGACCTAGCGGGGGGCCGAATGAGCAGTTCTTC.

In this sample, this clone turned up a few times. This rearrangement joins TRBV30 to TRBJ1-1; D ambiguous. Germline V gene data show CDR1 as GTSNPN and CDR2 as SVGIG (reference sequence). The CDR3 length is 13 residues. V lost 0 bases and J 0 bases, leaving 5 bases between the germline ends. The CDR3 protein is CAWSVLMNTEAFF. DNA of the CDR3: TGTGCCTGGAGTGTACTCATGAACACTGAAGCTTTCTTT.

The chain couples TRBV7-9 to TRBJ2-5, with D unresolved. CDR1 and CDR2 (germline): SEHNR, FQNEAQ (reference sequence). CDR3 length: 14 residues. Trimming took 1 base from V and 1 from J, leaving 7 bases between them. This CDR3 is CASSLEGFQETQYF. The CDR3 nucleotides are TGTGCCAGCAGCTTAGAAGGGTTCCAAGAGACCCAGTACTTC.

This clone has more than one count but fewer than ten. The chain couples TRBV5-4 to TRBJ2-1; D may match TRBD1 or TRBD2 (5 bases each). This CDR3 is built from 13 residues. In germline, CDR1 is SGHNT, CDR2 YYREEE (reference sequence). Trimming stripped 0 bases from V and 9 bases from J, with 10 bases between. CDR3 nucleotides: TGTGCCAGCAGCTTGGGAGGGGCGACTGAGCAGTTCTTC. Translated, it gives CASSLGGATEQFF.